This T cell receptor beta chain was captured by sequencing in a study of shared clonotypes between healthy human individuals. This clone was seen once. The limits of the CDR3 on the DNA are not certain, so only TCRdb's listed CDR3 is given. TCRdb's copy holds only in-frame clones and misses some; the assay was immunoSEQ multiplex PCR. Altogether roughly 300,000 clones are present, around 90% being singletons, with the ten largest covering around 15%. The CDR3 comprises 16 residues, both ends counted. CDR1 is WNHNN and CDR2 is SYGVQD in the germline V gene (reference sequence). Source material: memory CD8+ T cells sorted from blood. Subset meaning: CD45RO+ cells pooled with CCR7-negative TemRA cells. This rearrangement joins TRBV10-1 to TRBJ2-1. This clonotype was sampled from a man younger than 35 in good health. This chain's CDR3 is CASILGRGPRYNEQFF.